Sequencing of this TCR beta chain was carried out in a study of blood T cell repertoires in COVID-19. Germline loops: CDR1 MGHRA, CDR2 YSYEKL. CDR3 length: 19 amino acids. After removal of 3 bases from V and 6 bases from J, the junction contained 18 bases not matched to a gene. In the authors' methods: Amplified reference gene primers provided the basis for estimating nucleated cell counts. Measured with immunoSEQ multiplex PCR; TCRdb has only the in-frame clones, and not every one. That table supplies the V and J calls and clone size; D and trimming were determined from the DNA. The repertoire holds some 150,000 clones, with 81% as singletons.

V gene TRBV4-1 combines with J gene TRBJ2-2; 8 nucleotides align to TRBD1. The source material was peripheral blood. This sequence was found in a woman aged 55-69 years with active or convalescent COVID-19. CDR3 amino acids: CASSHHLGLTGEGSGELFF. The CDR3, as DNA: TGCGCCAGCAGCCACCACCTGGGACTGACAGGGGAAGGGTCCGGGGAGCTGTTTTTT.